The sequence of this TCR beta chain was determined in a study of CD8 T cells in ankylosing spondylitis. Study-level findings and limits: Clones linked to disease were reported to show significant enrichment in matched ankylosing spondylitis synovial fluid. Typical of ankylosing spondylitis blood, it appeared, was a TCR beta motif of roughly eight highly homologous variants. In the blood and synovial fluid of reactive arthritis, some motif variants had been previously reported. Those disease-linked clones were CD8+; they were also relatively rare in peripheral blood.

Quantitative 5'-RACE was performed with molecular barcodes, and it yielded the TCR beta libraries. A single record per CDR3 protein comes from TCRdb applying MiXCR to the 5' RACE reads. The table shows about 800,000 distinct CDR3 sequences, with 10% to 15% occurring only once. Germline assignment: CDR1 KGHSH and CDR2 LQKENI. V dropped 0 bases and J dropped 6 bases, with 7 bases sitting between them. The CDR3 extends over 13 amino acids. Regarding this clonotype: The antigen remains unidentified.

Specimen: blood, either unsorted or a sorted T cell fraction (not recorded which). This receptor was identified in a male donor with ankylosing spondylitis. The chain joins TRBV18 to TRBJ2-3; no clear D gene. CDR3 nucleotides: TGTGCCAGCTCACCACCATCTAGGGATACGCAGTATTTT. It is translated as CASSPPSRDTQYF.